This T cell receptor (beta chain) was sequenced for a study of blood T cell repertoires in COVID-19. On the study more broadly: There were acute and convalescent COVID-19 samples, and they came from the United States, Italy and Spain. T cells, B-cell-depleted T cells, or PBMCs supplied cDNA or gDNA.

In the original workflow: By means of reference gene primer amplification, nucleated cell counts were estimated. Method: immunoSEQ multiplex PCR; TCRdb's copy keeps in-frame clones and lacks some. The V and J calls and clone size come from that table; D and trimming were worked out from the DNA. There are roughly 420,000 clones in the sample; approximately 90% occur only once, and roughly 0.97% lies in the top ten. This clonotype was obtained from a woman aged 25 to 39 with acute COVID-19. Sequencing was carried out using PBMCs or T cells enriched from blood (not recorded which).

The chain's CDR3 is CASSLLRGVGELFF. DNA of the CDR3: TGTGCCAGCAGCCTCCTAAGGGGTGTCGGGGAGCTGTTTTTT. J is TRBJ2-2 and V is TRBV11-1; D perhaps matches TRBD1 (5 bases). Looked up from germline, CDR1 is SGHAT and CDR2 is FQDESV (reference sequence). CDR3 size: 14 residues. Deletions cut 5 bases from V and 7 bases from J, with 14 bases between.